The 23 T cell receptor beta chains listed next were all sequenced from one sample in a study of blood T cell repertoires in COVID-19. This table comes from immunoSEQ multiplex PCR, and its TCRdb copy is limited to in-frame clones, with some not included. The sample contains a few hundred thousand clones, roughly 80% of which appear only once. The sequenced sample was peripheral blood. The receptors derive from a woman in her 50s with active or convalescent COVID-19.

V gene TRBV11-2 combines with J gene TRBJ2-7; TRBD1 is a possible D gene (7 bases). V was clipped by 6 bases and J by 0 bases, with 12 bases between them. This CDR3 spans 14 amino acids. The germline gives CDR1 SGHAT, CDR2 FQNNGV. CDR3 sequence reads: CASRRGQNSYEQYF. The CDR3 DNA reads TGTGCCAGCAGGCGGGGACAGAACTCCTACGAGCAGTACTTC.

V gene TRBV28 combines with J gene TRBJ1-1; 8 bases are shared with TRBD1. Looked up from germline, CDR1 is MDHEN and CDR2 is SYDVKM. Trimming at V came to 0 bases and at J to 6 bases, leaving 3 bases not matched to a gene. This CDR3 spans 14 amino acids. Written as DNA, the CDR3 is TGTGCCAGCAGTTTATGGGGGACAGGTGCTGAAGCTTTCTTT. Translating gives CASSLWGTGAEAFF.

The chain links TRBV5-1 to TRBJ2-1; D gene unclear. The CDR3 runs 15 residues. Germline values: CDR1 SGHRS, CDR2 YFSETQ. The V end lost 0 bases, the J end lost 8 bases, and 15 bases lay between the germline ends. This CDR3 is CASSLAYGEGDEQFF. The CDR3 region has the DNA TGCGCCAGCAGCTTGGCCTATGGAGAAGGCGATGAGCAGTTCTTC.

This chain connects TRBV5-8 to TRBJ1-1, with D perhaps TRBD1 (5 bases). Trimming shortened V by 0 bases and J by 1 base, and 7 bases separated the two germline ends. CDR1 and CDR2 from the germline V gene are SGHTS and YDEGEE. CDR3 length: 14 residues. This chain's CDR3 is CASSLGGANTEAFF. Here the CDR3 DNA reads TGTGCCAGCAGCTTGGGGGGCGCGAACACTGAAGCTTTCTTT.

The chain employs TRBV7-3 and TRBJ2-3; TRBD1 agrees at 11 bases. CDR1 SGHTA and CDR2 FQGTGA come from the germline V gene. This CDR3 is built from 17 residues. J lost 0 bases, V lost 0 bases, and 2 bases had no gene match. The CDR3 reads CASSLTGDRGSTDTQYF. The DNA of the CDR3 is TGTGCCAGCAGCTTAACTGGGGACAGGGGGAGCACAGATACGCAGTATTTT.

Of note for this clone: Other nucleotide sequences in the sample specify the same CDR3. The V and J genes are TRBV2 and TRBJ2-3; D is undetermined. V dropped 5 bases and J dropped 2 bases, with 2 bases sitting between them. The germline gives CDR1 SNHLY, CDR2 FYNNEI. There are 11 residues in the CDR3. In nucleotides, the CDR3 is TGTGCCAGCAGTCTCACAGATACGCAGTATTTT. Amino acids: CASSLTDTQYF.

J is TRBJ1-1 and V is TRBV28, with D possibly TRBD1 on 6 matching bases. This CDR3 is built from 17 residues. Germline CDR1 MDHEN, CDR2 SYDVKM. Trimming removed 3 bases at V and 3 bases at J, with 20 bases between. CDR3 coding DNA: TGTGCCAGCAGTTTTTTGCGGGGGCTAGGCGTGGACACTGAAGCTTTCTTT. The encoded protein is CASSFLRGLGVDTEAFF.

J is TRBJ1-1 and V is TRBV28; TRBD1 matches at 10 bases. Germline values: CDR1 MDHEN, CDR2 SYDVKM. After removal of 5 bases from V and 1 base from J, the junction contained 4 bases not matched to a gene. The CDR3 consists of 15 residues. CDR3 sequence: CASSLRTGGNTEAFF. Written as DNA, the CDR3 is TGTGCCAGCAGTCTCCGGACAGGGGGGAACACTGAAGCTTTCTTT.

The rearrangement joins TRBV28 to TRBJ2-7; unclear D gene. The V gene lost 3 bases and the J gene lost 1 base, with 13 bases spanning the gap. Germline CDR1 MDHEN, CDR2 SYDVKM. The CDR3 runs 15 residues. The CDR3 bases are TGTGCCAGCAGTTTTTACCGTCTACCATCCTACGAGCAGTACTTC. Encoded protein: CASSFYRLPSYEQYF.

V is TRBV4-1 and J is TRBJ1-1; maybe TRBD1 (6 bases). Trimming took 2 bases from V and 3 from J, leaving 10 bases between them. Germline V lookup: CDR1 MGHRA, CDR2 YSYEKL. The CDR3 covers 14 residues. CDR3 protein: CASSQQKGDTEAFF. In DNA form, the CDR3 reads TGCGCCAGCAGCCAACAAAAGGGGGACACTGAAGCTTTCTTT.

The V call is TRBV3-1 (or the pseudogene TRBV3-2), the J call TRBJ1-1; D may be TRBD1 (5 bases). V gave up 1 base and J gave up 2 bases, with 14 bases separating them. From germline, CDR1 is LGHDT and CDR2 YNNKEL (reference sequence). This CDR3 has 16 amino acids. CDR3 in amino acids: CASSQVGGIGNTEAFF. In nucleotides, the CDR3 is TGTGCCAGCAGCCAAGTGGGGGGGATAGGTAACACTGAAGCTTTCTTT.

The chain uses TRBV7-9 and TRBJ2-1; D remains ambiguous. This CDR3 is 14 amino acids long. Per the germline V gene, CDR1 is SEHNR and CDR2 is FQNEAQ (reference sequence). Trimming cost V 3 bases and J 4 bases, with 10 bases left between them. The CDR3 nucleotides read TGTGCCAGCAGCTTCCCGGTACAGTACAATGAGCAGTTCTTC. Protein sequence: CASSFPVQYNEQFF.

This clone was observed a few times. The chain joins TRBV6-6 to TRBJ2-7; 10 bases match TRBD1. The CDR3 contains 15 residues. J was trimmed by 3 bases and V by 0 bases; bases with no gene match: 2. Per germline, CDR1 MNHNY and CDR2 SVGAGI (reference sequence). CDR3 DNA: TGTGCCAGCAGTTACTCAGGACAGGGGGGCTACGAGCAGTACTTC. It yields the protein CASSYSGQGGYEQYF.

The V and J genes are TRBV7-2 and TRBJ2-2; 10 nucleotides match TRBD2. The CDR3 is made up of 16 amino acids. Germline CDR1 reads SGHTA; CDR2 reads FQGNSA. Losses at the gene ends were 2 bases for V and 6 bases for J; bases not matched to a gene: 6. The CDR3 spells CASSLYSGRAPGELFF. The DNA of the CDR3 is TGTGCCAGCAGCTTATACAGCGGGAGGGCCCCCGGGGAGCTGTTTTTT.

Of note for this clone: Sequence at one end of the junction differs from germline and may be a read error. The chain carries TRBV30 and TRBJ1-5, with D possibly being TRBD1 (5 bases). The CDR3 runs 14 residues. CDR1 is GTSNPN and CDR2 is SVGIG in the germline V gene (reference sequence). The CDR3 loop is CAWSGTFSNQLQHF. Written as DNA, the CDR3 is TGTGCCTGGAGTGGGACATTTAGCAATCAGCTCCAGCATTTT.

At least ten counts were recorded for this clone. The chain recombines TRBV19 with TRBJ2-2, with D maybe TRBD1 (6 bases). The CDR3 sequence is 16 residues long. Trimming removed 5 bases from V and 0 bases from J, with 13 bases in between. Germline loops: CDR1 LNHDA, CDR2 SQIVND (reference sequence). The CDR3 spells CASSVRTVANTGELFF. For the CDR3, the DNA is TGTGCCAGTAGTGTTAGGACAGTCGCGAACACCGGGGAGCTGTTTTTT.

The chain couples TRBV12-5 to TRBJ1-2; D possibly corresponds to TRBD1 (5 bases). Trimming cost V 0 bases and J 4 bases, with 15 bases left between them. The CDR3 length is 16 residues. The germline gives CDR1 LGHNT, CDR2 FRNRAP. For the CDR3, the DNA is TGTGCTAGTGGTTTGGTAGCAGGGTCTCATTTCTATGGCTACACCTTC. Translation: CASGLVAGSHFYGYTF.

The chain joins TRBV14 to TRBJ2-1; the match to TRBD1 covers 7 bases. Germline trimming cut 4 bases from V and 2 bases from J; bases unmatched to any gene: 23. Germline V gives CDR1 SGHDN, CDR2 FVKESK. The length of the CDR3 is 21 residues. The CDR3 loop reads CASSPGSLRGRTPRTYNEQFF. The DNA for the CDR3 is TGTGCCAGCAGCCCTGGGAGCTTGAGGGGGCGGACACCCCGTACCTACAATGAGCAGTTCTTC.

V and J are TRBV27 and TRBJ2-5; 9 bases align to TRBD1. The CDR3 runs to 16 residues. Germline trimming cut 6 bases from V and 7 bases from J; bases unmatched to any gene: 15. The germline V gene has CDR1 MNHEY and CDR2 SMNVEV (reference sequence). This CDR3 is CASSRAPGQGFVTQYF. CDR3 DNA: TGTGCCAGCAGCCGGGCCCCGGGACAGGGTTTTGTGACCCAGTACTTC.

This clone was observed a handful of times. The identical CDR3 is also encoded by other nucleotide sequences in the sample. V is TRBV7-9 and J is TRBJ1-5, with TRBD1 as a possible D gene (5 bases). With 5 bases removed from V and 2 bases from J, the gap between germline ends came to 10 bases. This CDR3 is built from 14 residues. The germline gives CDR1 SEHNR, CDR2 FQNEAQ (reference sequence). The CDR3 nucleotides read TGTGCCAGCAGCCCCTCGGGGGGCAATCAGCCCCAGCATTTT. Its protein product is CASSPSGGNQPQHF.

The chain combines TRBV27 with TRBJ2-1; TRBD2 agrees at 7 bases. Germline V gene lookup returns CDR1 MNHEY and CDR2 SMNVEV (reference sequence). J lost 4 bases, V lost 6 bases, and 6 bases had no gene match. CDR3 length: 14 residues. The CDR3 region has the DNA TGTGCCAGCAGCCCGGGACTACTATACAATGAGCAGTTCTTC. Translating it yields CASSPGLLYNEQFF.

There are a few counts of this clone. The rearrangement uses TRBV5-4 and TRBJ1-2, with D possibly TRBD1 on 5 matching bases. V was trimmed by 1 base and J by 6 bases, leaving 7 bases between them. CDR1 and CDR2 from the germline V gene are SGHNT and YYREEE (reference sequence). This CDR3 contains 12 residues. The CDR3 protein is CASSLKQDGYTF. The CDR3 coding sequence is TGTGCCAGCAGCTTGAAACAGGATGGCTACACCTTC.

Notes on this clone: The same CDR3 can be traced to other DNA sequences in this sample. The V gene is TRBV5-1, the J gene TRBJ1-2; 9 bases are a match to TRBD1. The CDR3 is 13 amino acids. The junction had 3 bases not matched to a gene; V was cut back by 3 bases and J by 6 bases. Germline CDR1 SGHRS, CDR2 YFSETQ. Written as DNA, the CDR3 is TGCGCCAGCAGCTCCACAGGGGGCGATGGCTACACCTTC. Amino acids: CASSSTGGDGYTF.